The 4 T cell receptor beta chains reported below all come from one sample, sequenced in a study of CD8 T cells in Susac syndrome. cDNA came from about 0.5 to 1 ug RNA primed by random hexamers. TCRdb processed the immunoSEQ multiplex PCR reads anew with MiXCR; each CDR3 protein has one entry. The sample holds 20,000 or so distinct CDR3 sequences, approximately 95% seen once. What was sequenced was CD8+ T cells from PBMCs. The source of these receptors is a human donor in good health.

The chain uses TRBV27 and TRBJ2-5, with 10 bases that match TRBD1. V trimming: 5 bases; J trimming: 3 bases; junction bases outside the gene matches: 9. CDR1 is MNHEY, CDR2 SMNVEV, per germline (reference sequence). This CDR3 spans 16 amino acids. The CDR3 DNA reads as TGTGCCAGCAGTACCCGACAGGGGGCCCGTGAAGAGACCCAGTACTTC. It yields the protein CASSTRQGAREETQYF.

This chain joins TRBV19 and TRBJ1-1; TRBD1 is a possible D gene (5 bases). The CDR3 is 14 amino acids. V was shortened by 1 base and J by 0 bases, with 6 bases between the two germline ends. CDR1 is LNHDA and CDR2 is SQIVND in the germline V gene (reference sequence). In nucleotides, the CDR3 is TGTGCCAGTAGTATAGGGGGGATGAACACTGAAGCTTTCTTT. Translated: CASSIGGMNTEAFF.

This chain uses TRBV3-1 with TRBJ2-1, with 14 bases aligning to TRBD2. This CDR3 has 16 amino acids. The germline V gene encodes CDR1 LGHDT and CDR2 YNNKEL (reference sequence). Germline trimming cut 3 bases from V and 7 bases from J; bases unmatched to any gene: 5. This CDR3 reads CASSQGLAGDRNEQFF. As DNA, the CDR3 is TGTGCCAGCAGCCAGGGACTAGCGGGGGACAGAAATGAGCAGTTCTTC.

The chain carries TRBV7-3 and TRBJ2-7; 10 bases match TRBD2. Germline lookup yields CDR1 SGHTA and CDR2 FQGTGA. The V gene end was trimmed by 5 bases and the J gene end by 0 bases; junction bases not matched to a gene: 7. CDR3 length: 16 amino acids. The CDR3 nucleotides read TGTGCCAGCAGCCCAAATAGCGGGAGGCCCTCCTACGAGCAGTACGTC. It is translated as CASSPNSGRPSYEQYV.